A selection of T cell receptor beta chains follows, all from one sample in a study of regulatory T cells in long-lasting Graves disease. TCRdb called the multiplex PCR reads again in MiXCR, with one record for every CDR3 protein. The table includes under 700,000 distinct CDR3 sequences, about 16% detected once. These data also formed part of another study, on T cells in Graves' hyperthyroidism and ophthalmopathy.

The material sequenced was peripheral blood mononuclear cells (PBMCs), taken at new diagnosis, from a patient treated with antithyroid drugs. These receptors originate from a woman aged 35-65 years with Graves disease. The CDR3 runs from the conserved cysteine through the conserved F or W. Each record gives: D gene, V gene, CDR3 protein. D genes are given only for firm matches.

>TRBD1|TRBV3-1
CASSQNFRGQGVNEQFF
>TRBD1|TRBV6-5
CASSYLGQSEAFF
>-|TRBV3-1
CASSQGVGAGEKLFF
>TRBD1|TRBV20-1
CSASTGVNQPQHF
>-|TRBV30
CAWSTGGSGNTIYF
>-|TRBV30
CAWTRARKNIQYF
>TRBD2|TRBV20-1
CSAREVAGNTDTQYF
>-|TRBV4-1
CASSQAWAGIGNTIYF
>TRBD1|TRBV5-1
CASSWTGSSYNEQFF
>-|TRBV12-3/TRBV12-4
CASSFSNYGYTF
>-|TRBV11-2
CASSLLEKLFF
>TRBD2|TRBV12-3/TRBV12-4
CASSGRTSGGATDTQYF
>-|TRBV3-1
CASSTLNEQFF
>-|TRBV7-8
CASSLDQGLVGETQYF
>TRBD1|TRBV5-1
CASSPTGVGAEAFF
>-|TRBV20-1
CSARTLGGVNTEAFF
>-|TRBV11-2
CASSLREAGANVLTF
>-|TRBV6-1
CASSLGLGYQPQHF
>-|TRBV6-9
CASSYRRGGMNTEAFF
>-|TRBV6-1
CASSPGMRGVNYGYTF
>-|TRBV5-1
CASSFGTNNSPLHF
>TRBD1|TRBV11-1
CASTLDRGQVEQYF
>-|TRBV12-5
CASGLPPGRNEQFF
>-|TRBV27
CASSLSWEGRDTEAFF
>-|TRBV12-3/TRBV12-4
CASSKTGTLDGYTF
>-|TRBV10-3
CAISEGQNTGELFF
>-|TRBV2
CASKWAASKEQFF
>-|TRBV10-2
CASRRDWTSVQFF
>-|TRBV20-1
CSAPGAGNTIYF
>TRBD2|TRBV9
CASSVGGGRYNEQFF
>TRBD2|TRBV7-9
CASSSSTSGIISEQYF
>-|TRBV12-3/TRBV12-4
CAISESRDLGNQPQHF
>TRBD1|TRBV10-3
CAIRGQGGYEQYF
>TRBD2|TRBV12-3/TRBV12-4
CASSRGLAGGIYEQYF
>TRBD1|TRBV25-1
CASTAGTGADTQYF
>TRBD2|TRBV11-2
CASSKLAANTGELFF
>-|TRBV7-2
CARINTIYF
>-|TRBV7-9
CASSLAYVSYGYTF
>-|TRBV18
CASSPGVSYEQYF
>-|TRBV18
CASSQGTFSYNEQFF
>-|TRBV20-1
CSARTQSTDTQYF
>-|TRBV10-3
CAISESQAGNTGELFF
>TRBD1|TRBV12-5
CASGPGQGRSTDTQYF
>-|TRBV12-3/TRBV12-4
CASSPGLVKNIQYF
>-|TRBV18
CASSPAKSTTDTQYF
>TRBD1|TRBV12-3/TRBV12-4
CASSSYWTGDSYEQYF
>-|TRBV20-1
CSASLTAKNIQYF
>TRBD1|TRBV7-6
CASSKGQGDYNEQFF